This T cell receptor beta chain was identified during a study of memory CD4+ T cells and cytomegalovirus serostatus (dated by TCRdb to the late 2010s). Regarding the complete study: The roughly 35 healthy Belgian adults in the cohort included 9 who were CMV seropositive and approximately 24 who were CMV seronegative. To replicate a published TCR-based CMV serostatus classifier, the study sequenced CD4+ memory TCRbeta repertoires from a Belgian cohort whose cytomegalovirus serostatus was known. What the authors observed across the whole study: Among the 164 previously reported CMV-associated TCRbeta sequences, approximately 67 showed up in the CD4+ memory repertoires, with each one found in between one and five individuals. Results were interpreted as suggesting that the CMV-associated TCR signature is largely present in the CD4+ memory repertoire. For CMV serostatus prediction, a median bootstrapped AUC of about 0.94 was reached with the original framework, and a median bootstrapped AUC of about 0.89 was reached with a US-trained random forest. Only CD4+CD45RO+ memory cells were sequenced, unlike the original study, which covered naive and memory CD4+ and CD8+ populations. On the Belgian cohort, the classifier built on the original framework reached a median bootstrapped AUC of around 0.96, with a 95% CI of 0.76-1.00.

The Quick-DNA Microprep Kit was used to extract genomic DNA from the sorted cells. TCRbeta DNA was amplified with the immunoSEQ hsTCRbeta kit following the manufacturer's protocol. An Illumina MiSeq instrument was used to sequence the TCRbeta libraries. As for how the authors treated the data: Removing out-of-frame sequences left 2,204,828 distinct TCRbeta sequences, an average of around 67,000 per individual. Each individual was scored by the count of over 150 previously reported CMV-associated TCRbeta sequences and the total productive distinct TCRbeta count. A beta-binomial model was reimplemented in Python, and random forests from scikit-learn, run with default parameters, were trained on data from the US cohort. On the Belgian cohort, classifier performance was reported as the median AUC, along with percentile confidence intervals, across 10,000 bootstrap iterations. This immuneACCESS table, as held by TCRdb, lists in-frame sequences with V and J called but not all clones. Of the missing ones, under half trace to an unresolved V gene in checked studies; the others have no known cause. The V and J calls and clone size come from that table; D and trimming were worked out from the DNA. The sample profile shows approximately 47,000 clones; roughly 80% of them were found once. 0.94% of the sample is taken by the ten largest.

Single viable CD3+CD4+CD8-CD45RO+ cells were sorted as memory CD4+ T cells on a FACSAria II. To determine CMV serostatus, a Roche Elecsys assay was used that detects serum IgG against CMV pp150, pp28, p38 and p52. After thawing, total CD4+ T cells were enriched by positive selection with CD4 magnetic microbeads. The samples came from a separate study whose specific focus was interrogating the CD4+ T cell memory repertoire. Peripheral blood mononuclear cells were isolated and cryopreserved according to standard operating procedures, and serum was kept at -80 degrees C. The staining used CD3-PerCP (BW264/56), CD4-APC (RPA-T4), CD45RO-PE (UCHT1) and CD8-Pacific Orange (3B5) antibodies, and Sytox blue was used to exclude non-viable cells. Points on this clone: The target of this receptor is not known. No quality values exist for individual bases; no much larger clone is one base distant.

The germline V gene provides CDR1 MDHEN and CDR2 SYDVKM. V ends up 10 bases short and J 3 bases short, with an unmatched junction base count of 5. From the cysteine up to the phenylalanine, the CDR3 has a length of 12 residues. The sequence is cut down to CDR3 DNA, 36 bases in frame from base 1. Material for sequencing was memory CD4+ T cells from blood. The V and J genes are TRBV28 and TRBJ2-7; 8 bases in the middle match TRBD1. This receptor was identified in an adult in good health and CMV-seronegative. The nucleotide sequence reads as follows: TGTGCCATAAAGGACAGGGACTACGAGCAGTACTTC. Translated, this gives CAIKDRDYEQYF.